The 29 T cell receptor beta chains below were found in one sample sequenced in a study of T cells after yellow fever vaccination. Using its own MiXCR run on the 5' RACE reads, TCRdb lists one record per CDR3 protein. In the table there are hundreds of thousands of distinct CDR3 sequences, 6.2% of which are singletons. This specimen was PBMCs, taken 5 days after the yellow fever booster vaccination. These receptors were taken from a man aged 30 to 45 who received the YFV17D yellow fever vaccine.

This clonotype came up a few times. The J gene is TRBJ2-5, the V gene TRBV5-1; perhaps TRBD2 as D (6 bases). From germline, CDR1 is SGHRS and CDR2 YFSETQ. There are 15 residues in the CDR3. The V and J ends lost 6 bases and 2 bases respectively, with 17 bases between them. For the CDR3, the DNA is TGCGCCAGCAACGTCCGGGGGAATACGCAAGAGACCCAGTACTTC. Protein sequence: CASNVRGNTQETQYF.

This chain links TRBV20-1 with TRBJ2-3; TRBD2 agrees at 11 bases. Germline CDR1 and CDR2: DFQATT and SNEGSKA (reference sequence). CDR3 length: 14 residues. The trim removed 6 bases at V and 2 bases at J, leaving 4 bases unmatched. In DNA, the CDR3 is TGCAGTGCAACTAGCGGGAGCGCCACAGATACGCAGTATTTT. Translated: CSATSGSATDTQYF.

The chain couples TRBV6-5 to TRBJ1-1; tentative D call: TRBD1 (5 bases). In germline, CDR1 is MNHEY, CDR2 SVGAGI. The CDR3 extends over 14 amino acids. Trimming shortened V by 2 bases and J by 0 bases, and 7 bases separated the two germline ends. CDR3 bases: TGTGCCAGCAGTTACGGGGGGTTGAACACTGAAGCTTTCTTT. Residues: CASSYGGLNTEAFF.

In this sample, this clonotype turned up a few times. This chain links TRBV7-3 with TRBJ2-1, with no clear D. The CDR3 length is 14 residues. Germline loops: CDR1 SGHTA, CDR2 FQGTGA. Trimming cost V 2 bases and J 3 bases, with 8 bases left between them. The CDR3 region is CASSLSTDYNEQFF. For the CDR3, the DNA is TGTGCCAGCAGCTTATCAACCGACTACAATGAGCAGTTCTTC.

V is TRBV5-1 and J is TRBJ2-3; the D gene is possibly TRBD2 (6 bases). Germline-derived CDR1 and CDR2 are SGHRS and YFSETQ. The germline V and J ends were trimmed by 1 base and 0 bases, with 9 bases remaining between them. The CDR3 extends over 15 amino acids. This CDR3 is CASSLPRESTDTQYF. CDR3 DNA: TGCGCCAGCAGCTTGCCTCGGGAGAGCACAGATACGCAGTATTTT. Based on the CDR3 plus reference TRBV5-1 and TRBJ2-3, the full variable domain is KAGVTQTPRYLIKTRGQQVTLSCSPISGHRSVSWYQQTPGQGLQFLFEYFSETQRNKGNFPGRFSGRQFSNSRSEMNVSTLELGDSALYLCASSLPRESTDTQYFGPGTRLTVL.

This clonotype was counted only a few times. This chain links TRBV5-1 with TRBJ1-1; TRBD1 is a possible D gene (5 bases). Germline V gene data show CDR1 as SGHRS and CDR2 as YFSETQ. Trimming cost V 3 bases and J 1 base, with 13 bases left between them. The length of the CDR3 is 15 residues. CDR3 DNA: TGCGCCAGCAGCTCCTCGGGACTTACGAACACTGAAGCTTTCTTT. It specifies CASSSSGLTNTEAFF.

V is TRBV7-2 and J is TRBJ2-2; no clear D gene. The ends were cut back, 1 base at V and 7 bases at J, with 10 bases in the middle. The V gene's germline CDR1 is SGHTA and CDR2 FQGNSA. The CDR3 is 14 residues long. CDR3 sequence: CASSLVTPRGELFF. The CDR3 DNA reads TGTGCCAGCAGCTTAGTGACTCCTCGCGGGGAGCTGTTTTTT.

Concerning this clonotype itself: At one of its ends the junction is not consistent with the germline gene, which may arise from a read error. This chain links TRBV18 with TRBJ2-3, with D uncertain. Germline CDR1 and CDR2: KGHSH and LQKENI. The CDR3 is 13 residues long. CDR3 amino acids: CDSSPPGTDTQYF. CDR3 bases: TGTGACAGCTCACCACCCGGGACAGATACGCAGTATTTT.

This clonotype was recorded many times. This chain connects TRBV6-2 or TRBV6-3 to TRBJ2-1, with a weak D call TRBD1 (6 bases). This CDR3 has 18 amino acids. In germline, CDR1 is MNHEY, CDR2 SVGEGT. Trimming stripped 6 bases from V and 0 bases from J, with 21 bases between. CDR3 sequence reads: CASREAWTVPSSYNEQFF. The CDR3 DNA reads TGTGCCAGCAGAGAAGCTTGGACAGTCCCTAGCTCCTACAATGAGCAGTTCTTC.

This clonotype was recorded at least ten times. The J gene is TRBJ2-3, the V gene TRBV7-8; 8 bases align to TRBD2. The trim removed 5 bases at V and 6 bases at J, leaving 10 bases unmatched. Germline V CDR1 and CDR2: SGHVS, FQNEAQ. The CDR3 spans 15 residues. The CDR3 region is CASSREGGRRDTQYF. DNA for the CDR3: TGTGCCAGCAGCCGGGAGGGCGGGAGACGGGATACGCAGTATTTT.

This clonotype occurred a few times. The chain couples TRBV18 to TRBJ1-5; D is ambiguous. Germline assignment: CDR1 KGHSH and CDR2 LQKENI. CDR3 length: 13 amino acids. V was trimmed by 3 bases and J by 4 bases, leaving 7 bases between them. In DNA, the CDR3 is TGTGCCAGCTCACCTGCGGAAAATCAGCCCCAGCATTTT. Protein sequence: CASSPAENQPQHF.

The V and J genes are TRBV5-4 and TRBJ2-1; 9 bases line up with TRBD2. The length of the CDR3 is 16 residues. The junction had 13 bases not matched to a gene; V was cut back by 6 bases and J by 6 bases. CDR1 is SGHNT, CDR2 YYREEE, per germline (reference sequence). The CDR3 DNA reads TGTGCCAGCATTACCCTGGGGCGGGAGGGCCGCAATGAGCAGTTCTTC. The encoded protein is CASITLGREGRNEQFF.

This clonotype appeared a few times. The chain links TRBV7-2 to TRBJ2-1, with D possibly being TRBD2 (5 bases). V lost 5 bases and J lost 1, with 12 bases in between. This CDR3 is built from 15 residues. The germline V gene has CDR1 SGHTA and CDR2 FQGNSA. In DNA, the CDR3 is TGTGCCAGCAGCCCTTCCCCGGGGTCCTACAATGAGCAGTTCTTC. This gives the protein CASSPSPGSYNEQFF.

This clonotype was picked up many times. The chain employs TRBV19 and TRBJ2-1; 8 positions agree with TRBD2. The CDR3 loop spans 16 amino acids. After removal of 2 bases from V and 8 bases from J, the junction contained 11 bases not matched to a gene. The germline V gene has CDR1 LNHDA and CDR2 SQIVND (reference sequence). This chain's CDR3 is CASSIPVGRGSHEQFF. DNA of the CDR3: TGTGCCAGTAGTATACCGGTCGGGAGGGGAAGTCATGAGCAGTTCTTC.

This clonotype was seen more than once but under ten times. The chain employs TRBV29-1 and TRBJ2-1; tentatively, D is TRBD1 or TRBD2 (5 bases each). This CDR3 is built from 12 residues. CDR1 is SQVTM and CDR2 is ANQGSEA in the germline V gene. V was cut by 6 bases and J by 8 bases, with 14 bases left in between. This CDR3 reads CSVTGPGDEQFF. CDR3 DNA sequence: TGCAGCGTCACGGGACCCGGGGATGAGCAGTTCTTC.

This clonotype was recorded at least ten times. The chain links TRBV6-1 to TRBJ2-7; the D gene is possibly TRBD2 (5 bases). CDR1 MNHNS and CDR2 SASEGT come from the germline V gene. Trimming removed 8 bases from V and 0 bases from J, with 17 bases in between. The CDR3 has 15 amino acids. CDR3 sequence: CASGRPGRSSYEQYF. The CDR3 coding sequence is TGTGCCAGCGGTCGACCGGGAAGGAGCTCCTACGAGCAGTACTTC.

In its sample, this clonotype was seen many times. The CDR3 DNA reads TGCAGCCCGGGACTAGCGGGAGGTGAGCAGTTCTTC. Its protein product is CSPGLAGGEQFF. This chain uses TRBV20-1 with TRBJ2-1; 15 nucleotides match TRBD2. This CDR3 has 12 amino acids. Germline V gene data show CDR1 as DFQATT and CDR2 as SNEGSKA (reference sequence).

This clonotype appeared a few times. The rearrangement uses TRBV24-1 and TRBJ2-1, with D uncertain. Germline V gene data show CDR1 as KGHDR and CDR2 as SFDVKD. The CDR3 extends over 11 amino acids. V was clipped by 2 bases and J by 10 bases, with 5 bases between them. The CDR3 bases are TGTGCCACCAGTGATTGGGGAGAGCAGTTCTTC. Protein sequence: CATSDWGEQFF.

This clonotype has at least ten counts. This chain joins TRBV28 and TRBJ1-5; D may be TRBD1 (5 bases). This CDR3 has 13 residues. CDR1 and CDR2 from the germline V gene are MDHEN and SYDVKM. The ends were cut back, 2 bases at V and 6 bases at J, with 8 bases in the middle. As DNA, the CDR3 is TGTGCCAGCAGTTTAAGGGGCCCTCAGCCCCAGCATTTT. It is translated as CASSLRGPQPQHF.

The chain carries TRBV29-1 and TRBJ2-3; no clear D gene. Trimming stripped 8 bases from V and 2 bases from J, with 11 bases between. Germline lookup yields CDR1 SQVTM and CDR2 ANQGSEA. The CDR3 is made up of 12 amino acids. CDR3 amino acids: CSTEGFTDTQYF. CDR3 bases: TGCAGCACTGAAGGGTTCACAGATACGCAGTATTTT.

This clonotype was seen ten or more times. The CDR3 sequence is CASSSGAGTSYEQYF. The CDR3 nucleotides are TGTGCCAGCTCATCTGGAGCGGGAACCTCCTACGAGCAGTACTTC. This sequence joins TRBV18 and TRBJ2-7, with 7 bases aligning to TRBD2. The germline V gene has CDR1 KGHSH and CDR2 LQKENI. Unmatched junction bases numbered 7, after V lost 5 bases and J lost 0 bases. The CDR3 sequence is 15 residues long.

The chain joins TRBV24-1 to TRBJ2-2; D not resolved. Germline V gene lookup returns CDR1 KGHDR and CDR2 SFDVKD. This CDR3 is built from 15 residues. The V end was cut by 1 base, the J end by 2 bases, with 7 bases between. The CDR3 spells CATSDLRQNTGELFF. The CDR3 region has the DNA TGTGCCACCAGTGATTTAAGGCAAAACACCGGGGAGCTGTTTTTT.

This clonotype was detected ten times or more. The CDR3 reads CASSPPGDTQYF. The CDR3 nucleotides are TGTGCCAGCTCACCACCTGGAGATACGCAGTATTTT. The chain couples TRBV18 to TRBJ2-3; D gene unclear. Trimming removed 0 bases at V and 5 bases at J, with 3 bases between. Germline loops: CDR1 KGHSH, CDR2 LQKENI. There are 12 residues in the CDR3.

This clonotype came up many times. The V and J genes are TRBV7-2 and TRBJ2-3, with TRBD2 identical over 11 bases. Per the germline V gene, CDR1 is SGHTA and CDR2 is FQGNSA. V lost 2 bases, J lost 2 bases, and 3 bases stayed unmatched. The CDR3 covers 16 residues. This CDR3 reads CASSLISGRATDTQYF. CDR3 sequence (DNA): TGTGCCAGCAGCTTAATTAGCGGGAGGGCCACAGATACGCAGTATTTT.

This chain connects TRBV20-1 to TRBJ2-3, with 12 bases lining up with TRBD2. Germline V CDR1 and CDR2: DFQATT, SNEGSKA (reference sequence). The CDR3 is made up of 15 amino acids. V lost 6 bases to trimming and J lost 4 bases; unmatched junction nucleotides: 8. CDR3 coding DNA: TGCAGTGCAAGACTAGCGGGAGAACCGCCAGATACGCAGTATTTT. It encodes CSARLAGEPPDTQYF.

The chain uses TRBV11-2 and TRBJ2-3; D is uncertain. The CDR3 is 16 amino acids. The germline gives CDR1 SGHAT, CDR2 FQNNGV. V was trimmed by 1 base and J by 2 bases, leaving 13 bases between them. CDR3 nucleotide sequence: TGTGCCAGCAGCTTAGTCGGGCCAGGAGCCACAGATACGCAGTATTTT. It codes for CASSLVGPGATDTQYF.

This clonotype was counted between two and nine times. The J gene is TRBJ2-5, the V gene TRBV18; D unresolved. The CDR3 extends over 10 amino acids. Germline V CDR1 and CDR2: KGHSH, LQKENI. V was cut by 7 bases and J by 4 bases, with 4 bases left in between. CDR3 in amino acids: CASFGETQYF. In DNA, the CDR3 is TGTGCCAGCTTCGGAGAGACCCAGTACTTC.

Many counts were recorded for this clonotype. This chain links TRBV10-2 with TRBJ2-2; tentative D call: TRBD1 (6 bases). This CDR3 spans 14 amino acids. Trimming cost V 4 bases and J 6 bases, with 12 bases left between them. CDR1 is WSHSY and CDR2 is SAAADI in the germline V gene. CDR3 sequence: CASSGGTPPGELFF. The CDR3, as DNA: TGCGCCAGCAGTGGTGGGACACCCCCCGGGGAGCTGTTTTTT.

This clonotype was seen at least ten times. This sequence joins TRBV2 and TRBJ2-1, with 10 bases identical to TRBD2. This CDR3 contains 15 residues. Germline lookup yields CDR1 SNHLY and CDR2 FYNNEI. J lost 5 bases, V lost 2 bases, and 3 bases had no gene match. The DNA for the CDR3 is TGTGCCAGCAGTGAACCTAGCGGGAGAGACAATGAGCAGTTCTTC. This gives the protein CASSEPSGRDNEQFF. Full variable domain (remainder filled in from reference TRBV2 and TRBJ2-1): EPEVTQTPSHQVTQMGQEVILRCVPISNHLYFYWYRQILGQKVEFLVSFYNNEISEKSEIFDDQFSVERPDGSNFTLKIRSTKLEDSAMYFCASSEPSGRDNEQFFGPGTRLTVL.